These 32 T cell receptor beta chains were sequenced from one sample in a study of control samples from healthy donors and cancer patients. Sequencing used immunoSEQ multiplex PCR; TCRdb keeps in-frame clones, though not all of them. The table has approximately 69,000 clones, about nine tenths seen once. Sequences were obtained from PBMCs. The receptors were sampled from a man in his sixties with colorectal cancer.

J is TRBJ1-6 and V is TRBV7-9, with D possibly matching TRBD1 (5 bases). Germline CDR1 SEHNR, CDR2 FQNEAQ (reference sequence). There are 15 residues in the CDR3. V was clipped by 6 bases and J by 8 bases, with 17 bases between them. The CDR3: CASSPGGPSHSPLHF. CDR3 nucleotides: TGTGCCAGCAGTCCGGGGGGACCCTCACATTCACCCCTCCACTTT.

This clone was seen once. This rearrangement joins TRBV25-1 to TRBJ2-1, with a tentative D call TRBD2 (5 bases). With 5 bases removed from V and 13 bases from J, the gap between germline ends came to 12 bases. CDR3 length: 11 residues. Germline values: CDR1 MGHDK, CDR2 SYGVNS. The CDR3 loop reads CASSSGSIQFF. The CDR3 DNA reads TGTGCCAGCAGTAGCGGCTCAATCCAGTTCTTC.

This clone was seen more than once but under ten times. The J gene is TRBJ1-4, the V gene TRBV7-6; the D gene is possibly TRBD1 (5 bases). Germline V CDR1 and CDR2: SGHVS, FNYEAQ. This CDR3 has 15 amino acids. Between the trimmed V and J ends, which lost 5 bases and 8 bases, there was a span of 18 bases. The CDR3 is CASSLSGSLYEKLFF. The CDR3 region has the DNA TGTGCCAGCAGCCTTTCAGGGTCTCTCTACGAAAAACTGTTTTTT.

As DNA, the CDR3 is TGTGCCAGTAGTAGCCTGCAGGGGGCGGGTAATTCACCCCTCCACTTT. It codes for CASSSLQGAGNSPLHF. This chain links TRBV19 with TRBJ1-6; 8 bases align to TRBD1. After removal of 4 bases from V and 6 bases from J, the junction contained 8 bases not matched to a gene. CDR1 LNHDA and CDR2 SQIVND come from the germline V gene (reference sequence). This CDR3 comprises 16 residues.

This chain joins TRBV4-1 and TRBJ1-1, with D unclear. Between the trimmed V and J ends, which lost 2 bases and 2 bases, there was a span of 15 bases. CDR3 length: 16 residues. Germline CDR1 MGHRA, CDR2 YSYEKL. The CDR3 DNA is TGCGCCAGCAGCCAACATCCTCGCAGGTTAAACACTGAAGCTTTCTTT. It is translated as CASSQHPRRLNTEAFF.

DNA of the CDR3: TGTGCCAGCAGCCTAGGGACAGGGTCGACAGATACGCAGTATTTT. It translates to CASSLGTGSTDTQYF. This chain connects TRBV7-6 to TRBJ2-3; TRBD1 matches 9 bases. Germline V gene data show CDR1 as SGHVS and CDR2 as FNYEAQ. Trimming removed 5 bases from V and 3 bases from J; junction bases left unmatched: 6. The CDR3 runs to 15 residues.

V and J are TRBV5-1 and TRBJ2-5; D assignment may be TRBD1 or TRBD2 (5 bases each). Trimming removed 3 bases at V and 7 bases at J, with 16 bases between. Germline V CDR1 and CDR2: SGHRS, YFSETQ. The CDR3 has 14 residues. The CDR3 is CASSSTGRTGTQYF. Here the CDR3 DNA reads TGCGCCAGCAGCTCGACGGGACGTACCGGGACCCAGTACTTC. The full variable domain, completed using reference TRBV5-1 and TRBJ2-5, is KAGVTQTPRYLIKTRGQQVTLSCSPISGHRSVSWYQQTPGQGLQFLFEYFSETQRNKGNFPGRFSGRQFSNSRSEMNVSTLELGDSALYLCASSSTGRTGTQYFGPGTRLLVL.

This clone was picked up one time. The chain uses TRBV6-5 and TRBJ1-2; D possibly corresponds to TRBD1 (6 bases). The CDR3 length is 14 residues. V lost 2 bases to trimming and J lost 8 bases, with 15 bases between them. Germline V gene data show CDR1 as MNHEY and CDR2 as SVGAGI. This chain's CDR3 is CASSYREGGPGYTF. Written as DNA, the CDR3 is TGTGCCAGCAGTTACAGGGAGGGGGGACCGGGCTACACCTTC.

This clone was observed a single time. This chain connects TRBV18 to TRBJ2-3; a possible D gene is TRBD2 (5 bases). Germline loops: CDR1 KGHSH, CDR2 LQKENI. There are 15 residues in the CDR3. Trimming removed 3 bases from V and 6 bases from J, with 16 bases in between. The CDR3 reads CASSPPGPRGDTQYF. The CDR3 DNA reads TGTGCCAGCTCACCGCCCGGACCGCGCGGGGATACGCAGTATTTT.

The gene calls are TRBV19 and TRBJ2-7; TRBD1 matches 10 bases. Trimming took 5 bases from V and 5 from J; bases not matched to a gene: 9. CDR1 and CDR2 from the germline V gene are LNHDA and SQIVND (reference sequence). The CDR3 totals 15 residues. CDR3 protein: CASSLPDRGLNEQYF. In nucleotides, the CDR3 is TGTGCCAGTAGTCTACCCGACAGGGGGCTAAACGAGCAGTACTTC.

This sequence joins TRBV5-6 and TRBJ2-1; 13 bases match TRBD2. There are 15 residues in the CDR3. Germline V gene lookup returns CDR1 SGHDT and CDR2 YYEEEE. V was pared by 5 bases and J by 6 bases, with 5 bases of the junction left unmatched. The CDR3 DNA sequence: TGTGCCAGCAGACTCTGGACTAGCGGGGGCAATGAGCAGTTCTTC. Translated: CASRLWTSGGNEQFF.

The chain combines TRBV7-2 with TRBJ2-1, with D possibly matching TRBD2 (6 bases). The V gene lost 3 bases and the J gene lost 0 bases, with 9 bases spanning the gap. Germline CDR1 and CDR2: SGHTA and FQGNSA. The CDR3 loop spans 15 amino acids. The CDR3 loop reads CASSFVGSSYNEQFF. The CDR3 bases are TGTGCCAGCAGCTTCGTCGGGAGCTCCTACAATGAGCAGTTCTTC.

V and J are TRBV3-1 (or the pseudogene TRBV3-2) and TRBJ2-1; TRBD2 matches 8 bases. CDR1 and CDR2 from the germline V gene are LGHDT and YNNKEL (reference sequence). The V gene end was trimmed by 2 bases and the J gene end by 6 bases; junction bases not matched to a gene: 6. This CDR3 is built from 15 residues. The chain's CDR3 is CASSQSGGPANEQFF. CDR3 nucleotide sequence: TGTGCCAGCAGCCAAAGCGGGGGCCCCGCCAATGAGCAGTTCTTC.

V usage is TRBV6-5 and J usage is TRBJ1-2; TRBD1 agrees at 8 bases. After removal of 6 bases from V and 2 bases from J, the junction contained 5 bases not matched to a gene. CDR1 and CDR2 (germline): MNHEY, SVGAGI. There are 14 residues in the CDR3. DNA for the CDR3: TGTGCCAGCAGACTTACAGGGGGGAACTATGGCTACACCTTC. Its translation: CASRLTGGNYGYTF.

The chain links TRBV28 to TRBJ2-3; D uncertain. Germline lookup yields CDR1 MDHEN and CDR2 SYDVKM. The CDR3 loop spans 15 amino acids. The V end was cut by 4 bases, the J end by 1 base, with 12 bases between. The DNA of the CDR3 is TGTGCCAGCAGTTCAATCGCAATCGGCACAGATACGCAGTATTTT. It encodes CASSSIAIGTDTQYF.

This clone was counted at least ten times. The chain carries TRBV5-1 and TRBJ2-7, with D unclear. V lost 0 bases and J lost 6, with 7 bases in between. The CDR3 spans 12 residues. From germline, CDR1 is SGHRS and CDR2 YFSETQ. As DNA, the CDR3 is TGCGCCAGCAGCTTGGGCCTTCGCGAGCAGTACTTC. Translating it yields CASSLGLREQYF.

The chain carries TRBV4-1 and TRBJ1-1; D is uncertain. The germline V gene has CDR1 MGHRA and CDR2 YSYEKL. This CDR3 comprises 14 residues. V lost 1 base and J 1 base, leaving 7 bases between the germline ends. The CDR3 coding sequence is TGCGCCAGCAGCCAAGGAGTCTGGAACACTGAAGCTTTCTTT. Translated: CASSQGVWNTEAFF.

CDR3: CASSPAGADTQYF. The CDR3 DNA sequence: TGTGCCAGCAGCCCCGCCGGGGCAGATACGCAGTATTTT. The rearrangement links TRBV7-9 to TRBJ2-3, with a tentative D call TRBD2 (5 bases). The CDR3 totals 13 residues. Germline loops: CDR1 SEHNR, CDR2 FQNEAQ (reference sequence). Trimming removed 5 bases at V and 4 bases at J, with 10 bases between.

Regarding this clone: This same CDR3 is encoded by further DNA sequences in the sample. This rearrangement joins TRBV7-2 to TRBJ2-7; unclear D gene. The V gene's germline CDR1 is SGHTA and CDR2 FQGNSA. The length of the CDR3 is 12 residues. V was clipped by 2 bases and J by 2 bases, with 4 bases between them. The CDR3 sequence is CASSLTPYEQYF. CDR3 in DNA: TGTGCCAGCAGCTTAACCCCCTACGAGCAGTACTTC.

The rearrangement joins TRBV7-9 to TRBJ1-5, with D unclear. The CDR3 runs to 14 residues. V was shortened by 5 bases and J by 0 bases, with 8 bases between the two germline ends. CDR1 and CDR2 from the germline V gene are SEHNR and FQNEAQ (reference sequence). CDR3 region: CASSKGVSNQPQHF. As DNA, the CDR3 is TGTGCCAGCAGCAAGGGTGTTAGCAATCAGCCCCAGCATTTT.

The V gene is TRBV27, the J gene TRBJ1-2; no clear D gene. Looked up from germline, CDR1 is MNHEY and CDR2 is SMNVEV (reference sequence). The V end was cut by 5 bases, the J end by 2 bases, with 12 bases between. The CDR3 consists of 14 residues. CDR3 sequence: CASSPISPNYGYTF. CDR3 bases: TGTGCCAGCAGTCCTATATCCCCCAACTATGGCTACACCTTC.

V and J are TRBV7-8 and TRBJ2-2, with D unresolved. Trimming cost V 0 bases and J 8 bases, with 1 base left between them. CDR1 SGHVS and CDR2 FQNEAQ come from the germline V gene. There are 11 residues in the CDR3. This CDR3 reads CASSLAGELFF. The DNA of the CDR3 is TGTGCCAGCAGCTTAGCGGGGGAGCTGTTTTTT.

The chain's CDR3 is CASSPRLADYEQYF. The CDR3 nucleotides read TGTGCCAGCAGTCCGCGACTAGCCGACTACGAGCAGTACTTC. The chain is built from TRBV28 and TRBJ2-7; 7 bases line up with TRBD2. Trimming took 5 bases from V and 3 from J; bases not matched to a gene: 7. This CDR3 is built from 14 residues. Germline values: CDR1 MDHEN, CDR2 SYDVKM. The whole variable domain, filled in from reference TRBV28 and TRBJ2-7, reads DVKVTQSSRYLVKRTGEKVFLECVQDMDHENMFWYRQDPGLGLRLIYFSYDVKMKEKGDIPEGYSVSREKKERFSLILESASTNQTSMYLCASSPRLADYEQYFGPGTRLTVT.

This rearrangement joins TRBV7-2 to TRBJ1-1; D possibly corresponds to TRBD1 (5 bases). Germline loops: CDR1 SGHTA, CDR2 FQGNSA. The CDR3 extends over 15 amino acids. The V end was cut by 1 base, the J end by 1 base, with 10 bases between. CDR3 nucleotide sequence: TGTGCCAGCAGCTTAGTGGGACTTGGGAACACTGAAGCTTTCTTT. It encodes CASSLVGLGNTEAFF.

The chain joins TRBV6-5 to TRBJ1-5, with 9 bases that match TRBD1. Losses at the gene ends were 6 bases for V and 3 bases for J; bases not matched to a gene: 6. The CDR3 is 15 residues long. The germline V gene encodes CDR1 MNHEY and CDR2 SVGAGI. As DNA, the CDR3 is TGTGCCAGCAGAACAGACAGGGGGGTCAATCAGCCCCAGCATTTT. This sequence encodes CASRTDRGVNQPQHF.

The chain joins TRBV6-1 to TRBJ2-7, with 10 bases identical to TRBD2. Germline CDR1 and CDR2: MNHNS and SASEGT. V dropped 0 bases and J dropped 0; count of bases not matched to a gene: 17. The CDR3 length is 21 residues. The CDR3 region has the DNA TGTGCCAGCAGTGAAGCAGGAGGGGCTAGCGGGGGAGTAGAGGACTCCTACGAGCAGTACTTC. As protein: CASSEAGGASGGVEDSYEQYF.

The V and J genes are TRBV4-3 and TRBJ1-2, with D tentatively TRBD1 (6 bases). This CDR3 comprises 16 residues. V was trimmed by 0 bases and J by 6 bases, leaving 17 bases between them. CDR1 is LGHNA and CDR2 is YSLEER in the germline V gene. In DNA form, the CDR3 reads TGCGCCAGCAGCCAAGAGGAAGGGGGATGGGTTAATGGCTACACCTTC. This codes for CASSQEEGGWVNGYTF.

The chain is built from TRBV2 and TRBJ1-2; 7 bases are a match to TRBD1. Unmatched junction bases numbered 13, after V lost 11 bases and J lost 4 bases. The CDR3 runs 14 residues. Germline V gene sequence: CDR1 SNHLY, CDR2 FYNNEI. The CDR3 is CASYRDSKFYGYTF. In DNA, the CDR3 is TGTGCCTCCTACCGGGACAGTAAATTCTATGGCTACACCTTC.

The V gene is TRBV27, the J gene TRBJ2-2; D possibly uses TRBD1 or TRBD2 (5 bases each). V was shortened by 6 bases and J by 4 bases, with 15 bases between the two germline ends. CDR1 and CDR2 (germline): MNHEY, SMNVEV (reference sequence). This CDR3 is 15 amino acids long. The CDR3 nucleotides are TGTGCCAGCAGCCCCGGGACGGCAAGCACCGGGGAGCTGTTTTTT. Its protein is CASSPGTASTGELFF.

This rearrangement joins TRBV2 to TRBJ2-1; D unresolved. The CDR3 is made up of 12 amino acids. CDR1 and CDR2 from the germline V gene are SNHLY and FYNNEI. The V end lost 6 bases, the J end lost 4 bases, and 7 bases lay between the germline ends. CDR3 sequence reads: CASRPNYNEQFF. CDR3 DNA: TGTGCCAGCAGACCGAATTACAATGAGCAGTTCTTC.

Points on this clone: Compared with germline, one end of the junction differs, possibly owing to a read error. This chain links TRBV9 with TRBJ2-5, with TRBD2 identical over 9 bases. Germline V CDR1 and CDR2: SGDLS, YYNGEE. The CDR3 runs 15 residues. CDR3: CARSAGRGGPETQYF. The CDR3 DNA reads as TGTGCCCGCAGCGCGGGGCGGGGGGGCCCAGAGACCCAGTACTTC.

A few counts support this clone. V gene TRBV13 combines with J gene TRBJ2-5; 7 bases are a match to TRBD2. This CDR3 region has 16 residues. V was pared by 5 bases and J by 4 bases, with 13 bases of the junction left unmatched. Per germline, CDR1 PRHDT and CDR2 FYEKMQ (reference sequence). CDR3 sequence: CASSPILAVGGETQYF. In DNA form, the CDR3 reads TGTGCCAGCAGCCCTATCCTAGCGGTCGGAGGAGAGACCCAGTACTTC.